This T cell receptor beta chain was obtained from a study of T-cell reconstitution after alpha-beta-depleted transplantation in children. Overall study results and limits: When one year had passed after transplant, most T-cell counts and diversity came from newly produced T cells. Roughly two months post-transplant, alpha-beta T cells reportedly originated from several hundred graft clones that had expanded. Some patients owed their high day-60 TCRbeta diversity to surviving recipient T cells and thymic progenitors.

This clonotype was found many times. Its antigen is as yet unknown. Unique molecular identifiers featured in how the TCRbeta library was prepared. TCRdb passed the PCR reads through MiXCR, listing each CDR3 protein once. The sample gives approximately 240,000 distinct CDR3 sequences, roughly a tenth of which show up once; approximately 28% is in the top ten. The CDR3 has 14 amino acids. This clonotype was sampled from a child under two years old with acute myeloid leukemia, due to receive a stem cell transplant. V is TRBV21-1 and J is TRBJ2-7; TRBD2 was called by the table and not checked on the DNA. TRBV21-1 is assigned pseudogene status. The sample consisted of PBMCs, taken before TCRalphabeta/CD19-depleted stem cell transplant. The DNA of the CDR3 is TGTGCCAGCAGCAAGACCGGGACTTCCTACGAGCAGTACTTC. It codes for CASSKTGTSYEQYF.